The rows below give T cell receptor beta chains drawn from one sample of a study of blood T cells in healthy people across ages. TCRdb redid the calling of the 5' RACE reads with MiXCR, one entry per CDR3 protein. The sample consists of around 1.7 million distinct CDR3 sequences, about 28% of them appearing once. The sample consisted of blood. The origin of the receptors is a woman aged 25 to 39 in good health. The CDR3 runs from the conserved cysteine through the conserved F or W. A D gene is named only where the DNA matches it firmly. Not every row has a clone size; where given, it reads once, few, many or a size class.

clone size,J gene,V gene,D gene,CDR3 protein,CDR3 DNA
many,TRBJ2-5,TRBV3-1,.,CASSQRQQETQYF,TGTGCCAGCAGCCAAAGGCAGCAAGAGACCCAGTACTTC
.,TRBJ2-3,TRBV7-9,.,CASSFQAAVTDTQYF,TGTGCCAGCAGCTTTCAAGCGGCGGTCACAGATACGCAGTATTTT
once,TRBJ1-2,TRBV2,.,CASSGSGGYTF,TGTGCCAGCAGTGGTTCCGGGGGCTACACCTTC
.,TRBJ1-1,TRBV2,.,CASSPLSAEAFF,TGTGCCAGCAGTCCTCTTTCAGCCGAAGCTTTCTTT
.,TRBJ2-3,TRBV7-2,TRBD2,CASSGSGIRADTQYF,TGTGCCAGCAGCGGTAGCGGGATTAGGGCAGATACGCAGTATTTT
many,TRBJ2-5,TRBV6-2/TRBV6-3,.,CASTAGTRGYF,TGTGCCAGCACGGCAGGGACCCGTGGGTACTTC
many,TRBJ1-2,TRBV15,.,CATSRDLIGSGYGYTF,TGTGCCACCAGCAGAGATCTAATAGGGTCTGGCTATGGCTACACCTTC
few,TRBJ2-7,TRBV12-3/TRBV12-4,TRBD1,CATTGDRTYEQYF,TGTGCCACCACCGGGGACAGGACCTACGAGCAGTACTTC
.,TRBJ2-4,TRBV5-1,TRBD2,CASSLDPGGKNIQYF,TGCGCCAGCAGCTTGGATCCGGGGGGTAAAAACATTCAGTACTTC
.,TRBJ2-5,TRBV12-3/TRBV12-4,TRBD1,CASSWTGPRETQYF,TGTGCCAGCAGTTGGACAGGGCCCAGGGAGACCCAGTACTTC
few,TRBJ2-5,TRBV12-3/TRBV12-4,TRBD1,CASGPDREETQYF,TGTGCCAGCGGGCCGGACAGGGAGGAGACCCAGTACTTC
many,TRBJ2-5,TRBV4-1,TRBD2,CASSSRGGESQETQYF,TGCGCCAGCAGCTCACGGGGGGGAGAATCTCAAGAGACCCAGTACTTC
.,TRBJ2-4,TRBV29-1,TRBD2,CSVGPGGGMNIQYF,TGCAGCGTTGGGCCCGGGGGAGGGATGAACATTCAGTACTTC
.,TRBJ2-1,TRBV4-2,TRBD1,CASSRDRVSYNEQFF,TGTGCCAGCAGCCGAGACAGGGTCTCCTACAATGAGCAGTTCTTC
few,TRBJ2-7,TRBV7-9,.,CASSDPRSYEQYF,TGTGCCAGCAGCGATCCCCGGTCCTACGAGCAGTACTTC
few,TRBJ2-2,TRBV5-1,TRBD2,CASIPGLAENTGELFF,TGCGCCAGCATACCGGGACTAGCGGAAAACACCGGGGAGCTGTTTTTT
few,TRBJ2-4,TRBV7-2,.,CASSSPAGIQYF,TGTGCCAGCAGTTCCCCCGCGGGCATTCAGTACTTC
.,TRBJ2-5,TRBV20-1,.,CSARGGATQYF,TGCAGTGCTAGAGGTGGGGCGACCCAGTACTTC
.,TRBJ1-6,TRBV6-6,.,CASLGSQMGALHF,TGTGCCAGCCTGGGCAGCCAGATGGGAGCCCTCCACTTT
many,TRBJ2-7,TRBV7-2,.,CASSLAGSQYYEQYF,TGTGCCAGCAGCCTTGCGGGAAGTCAATACTACGAGCAGTACTTC
.,TRBJ2-2,TRBV12-5,TRBD1,CASGLGTGELRELFF,TGTGCTAGTGGTCTCGGGACAGGGGAGCTCCGGGAGCTGTTTTTT
many,TRBJ2-6,TRBV7-8,.,CASSPTRGIETGANVLTF,TGTGCCAGCAGCCCAACGAGGGGCATAGAGACTGGGGCCAACGTCCTGACTTTC
few,TRBJ2-5,TRBV4-2,.,CASSQDRVAETQYF,TGTGCCAGCAGCCAAGATCGAGTGGCAGAGACCCAGTACTTC
many,TRBJ2-1,TRBV29-1,TRBD2,CSVRREIAGTFYNEQFF,TGCAGCGTTCGGCGGGAAATAGCGGGTACCTTCTACAATGAGCAGTTCTTC
.,TRBJ1-5,TRBV7-2,.,CASSLNSPGQPQHF,TGTGCCAGCAGCTTAAATAGTCCGGGGCAGCCCCAGCATTTT
.,TRBJ1-3,TRBV20-1,TRBD1,CGGGLGNTIYF,TGCGGAGGGGGCCTCGGAAACACCATATATTTT
once,TRBJ2-5,TRBV5-1,.,CASSLVTDETQYF,TGCGCCAGCAGCTTGGTAACTGACGAGACCCAGTACTTC
many,TRBJ2-4,TRBV6-6,TRBD1,CASSFTGEGAKNIQYF,TGTGCCAGCAGCTTCACAGGGGAAGGGGCCAAAAACATTCAGTACTTC
.,TRBJ1-5,TRBV27,.,CASSPSSWYSNQPQHF,TGTGCCAGCAGCCCTAGTAGTTGGTATAGCAATCAGCCCCAGCATTTT
few,TRBJ1-2,TRBV27,.,CASSPGLNNGYTF,TGTGCCAGCAGTCCGGGACTTAACAATGGCTACACCTTC
few,TRBJ2-7,TRBV11-3,TRBD1,CASSAGQGTYYEQYF,TGTGCCAGCAGCGCCGGACAGGGGACCTACTACGAGCAGTACTTC
.,TRBJ2-3,TRBV9,.,CASSVAQATTDTQYF,TGTGCCAGCAGCGTAGCGCAAGCGACGACAGATACGCAGTATTTT
many,TRBJ2-1,TRBV12-3/TRBV12-4,TRBD2,CASMTSGSGGSYNEQFF,TGTGCCAGCATGACTAGCGGAAGTGGGGGCTCCTACAATGAGCAGTTCTTC
.,TRBJ2-5,TRBV20-1,.,CSAPKLRKRETQYF,TGCAGTGCTCCAAAGTTGAGAAAGCGAGAGACCCAGTACTTC
few,TRBJ2-1,TRBV7-9,.,CASSSVGVGNEQFF,TGTGCCAGCAGCTCCGTCGGGGTAGGCAATGAGCAGTTCTTC
.,TRBJ2-5,TRBV18,.,CASSPVASQETQYF,TGTGCCAGCTCACCAGTAGCTTCCCAAGAGACCCAGTACTTC
few,TRBJ1-2,TRBV18,TRBD1,CASSPTGTGSNGYTF,TGTGCCAGCTCACCCACCGGGACAGGGAGCAATGGCTACACCTTC
many,TRBJ1-2,TRBV12-3/TRBV12-4,TRBD1,CASSSSPGGYGYTF,TGTGCCAGCTCCTCTTCGCCAGGGGGATATGGCTACACCTTC
.,TRBJ2-4,TRBV10-3,TRBD2,CAISESTSGGLNNEQYF,TGTGCCATCAGTGAGTCCACGAGCGGGGGATTAAACAATGAGCAGTACTTC
.,TRBJ2-5,TRBV25-1,.,CASSKWPTAFQETQYF,TGTGCCAGCAGTAAGTGGCCGACGGCGTTCCAAGAGACCCAGTACTTC
few,TRBJ2-7,TRBV18,.,CASSPSGIRSSYEQYF,TGTGCCAGCTCACCATCGGGAATTAGGAGCTCCTACGAGCAGTACTTC
.,TRBJ2-3,TRBV12-3/TRBV12-4,TRBD2,CASSSMAGLAVGTDTQYF,TGTGCCAGCAGTTCGATGGCGGGGCTAGCGGTGGGCACAGATACGCAGTATTTT
.,TRBJ1-2,TRBV7-9,TRBD1,CASSLATGTHGYTF,TGTGCCAGCAGCTTAGCGACAGGGACGCATGGCTACACCTTC
once,TRBJ1-3,TRBV25-1,TRBD1,CASRDPGQAQDTIYF,TGTGCCAGCAGGGATCCGGGACAGGCTCAGGACACCATATATTTT
.,TRBJ2-7,TRBV20-1,.,CSALIPGAGLSEQYF,TGCAGTGCTCTGATTCCCGGGGCAGGGTTGAGCGAGCAGTACTTC
few,TRBJ2-1,TRBV7-2,TRBD2,CASSPPGLANNEQFF,TGTGCCAGCAGCCCGCCGGGACTAGCGAACAATGAGCAGTTCTTC
.,TRBJ1-5,TRBV12-5,TRBD1,CASGLRTGRNQPQHF,TGTGCTAGTGGCCTTCGGACAGGTCGAAATCAGCCCCAGCATTTT
.,TRBJ2-7,TRBV29-1,.,CSVTQRLSSYEQYF,TGCAGCGTTACTCAGCGACTTAGCTCCTACGAGCAGTACTTC
.,TRBJ2-2,TRBV20-1,TRBD2,CSASLSGTSNTGERFF,TGCAGTGCTTCCCTCTCCGGGACTAGTAACACCGGGGAGCGGTTTTTT
.,TRBJ1-1,TRBV7-9,TRBD1,CASSPRQGSSEAFF,TGTGCCAGCAGCCCAAGACAGGGGTCGTCTGAAGCTTTCTTT
.,TRBJ2-2,TRBV4-3,TRBD1,CASSQGQGTGELFF,TGCGCCAGCAGCCAGGGACAGGGCACCGGGGAGCTGTTTTTT
many,TRBJ2-5,TRBV20-1,TRBD2,CSARDSTSGLETQYF,TGCAGTGCTAGAGATTCGACTAGCGGGCTAGAGACCCAGTACTTC
.,TRBJ1-1,TRBV15,TRBD1,CATRRPGGIDEAFF,TGTGCCACCAGAAGACCAGGGGGCATTGATGAAGCTTTCTTT
once,TRBJ1-2,TRBV4-3,.,CASSQDLQAGGYTF,TGCGCCAGCAGCCAAGATCTGCAGGCTGGTGGCTACACCTTC